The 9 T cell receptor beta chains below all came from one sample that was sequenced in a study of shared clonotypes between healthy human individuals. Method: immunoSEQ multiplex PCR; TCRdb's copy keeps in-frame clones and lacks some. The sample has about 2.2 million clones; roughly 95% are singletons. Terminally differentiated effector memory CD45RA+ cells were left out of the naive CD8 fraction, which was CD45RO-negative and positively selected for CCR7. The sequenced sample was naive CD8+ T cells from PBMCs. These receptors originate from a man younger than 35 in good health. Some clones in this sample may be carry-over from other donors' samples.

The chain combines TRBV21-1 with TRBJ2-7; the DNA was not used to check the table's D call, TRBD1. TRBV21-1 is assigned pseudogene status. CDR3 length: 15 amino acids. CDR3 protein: CASSKPRDRQYEQYF. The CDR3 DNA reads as TGTGCCAGCAGCAAACCCCGGGACAGGCAATACGAGCAGTACTTC.

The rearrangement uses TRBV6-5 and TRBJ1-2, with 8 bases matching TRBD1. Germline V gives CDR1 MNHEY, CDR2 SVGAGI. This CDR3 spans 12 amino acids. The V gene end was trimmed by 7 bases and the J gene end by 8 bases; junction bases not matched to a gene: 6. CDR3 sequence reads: CASTQGARGYTF. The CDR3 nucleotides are TGTGCCAGCACCCAGGGGGCACGGGGCTACACCTTC.

Here the CDR3 reads CASSYSVRGTYNEQFF. CDR3 nucleotides: TGTGCCAGCAGTTACTCGGTGAGGGGGACCTACAATGAGCAGTTCTTC. The chain employs TRBV6-5 and TRBJ2-1; maybe TRBD1 (6 bases). V lost 0 bases, J lost 2 bases, and 11 bases lay in between. Germline V gene lookup returns CDR1 MNHEY and CDR2 SVGAGI. This CDR3 has 16 residues.

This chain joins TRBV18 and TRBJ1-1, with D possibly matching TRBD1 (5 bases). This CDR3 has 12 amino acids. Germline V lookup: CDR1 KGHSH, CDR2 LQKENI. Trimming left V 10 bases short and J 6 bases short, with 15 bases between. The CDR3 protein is CATTLGGAEAFF. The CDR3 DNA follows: TGTGCCACCACCCTTGGGGGGGCTGAAGCTTTCTTT.

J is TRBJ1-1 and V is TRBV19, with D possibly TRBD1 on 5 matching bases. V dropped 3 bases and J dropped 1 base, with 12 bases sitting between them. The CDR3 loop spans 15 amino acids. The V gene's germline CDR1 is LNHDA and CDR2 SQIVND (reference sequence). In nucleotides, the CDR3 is TGTGCCAGTAGTATGTGGGGGTCCCCGAACACTGAAGCTTTCTTT. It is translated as CASSMWGSPNTEAFF.

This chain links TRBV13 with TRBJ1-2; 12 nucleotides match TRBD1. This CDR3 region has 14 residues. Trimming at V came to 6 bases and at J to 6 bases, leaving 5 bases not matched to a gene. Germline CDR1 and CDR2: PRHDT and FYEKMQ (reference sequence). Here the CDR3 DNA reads TGTGCCAGCAGACGGGACAGGGGGCTTAATGGCTACACCTTC. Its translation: CASRRDRGLNGYTF.

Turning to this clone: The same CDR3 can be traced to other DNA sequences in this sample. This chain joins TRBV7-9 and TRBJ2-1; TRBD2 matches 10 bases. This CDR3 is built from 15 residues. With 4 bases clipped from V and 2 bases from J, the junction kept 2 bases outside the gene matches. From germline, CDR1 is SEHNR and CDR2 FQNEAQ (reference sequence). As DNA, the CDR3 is TGTGCCAGCAGCTCGACTAGCGGGCCCTACAATGAGCAGTTCTTC. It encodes CASSSTSGPYNEQFF.

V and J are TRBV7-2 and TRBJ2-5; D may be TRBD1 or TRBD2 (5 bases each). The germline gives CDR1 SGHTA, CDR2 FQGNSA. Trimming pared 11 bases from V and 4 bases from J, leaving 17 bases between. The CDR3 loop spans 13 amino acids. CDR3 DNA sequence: TGTGCCGGGACCCCGGCGGCTGGAGAGACCCAGTACTTC. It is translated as CAGTPAAGETQYF.

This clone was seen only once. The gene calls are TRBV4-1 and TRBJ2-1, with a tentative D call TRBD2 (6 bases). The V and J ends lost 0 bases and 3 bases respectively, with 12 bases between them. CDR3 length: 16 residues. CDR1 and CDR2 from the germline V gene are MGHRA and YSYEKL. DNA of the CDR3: TGCGCCAGCAGCCAAGAGACGGGAGATGGCTACAATGAGCAGTTCTTC. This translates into CASSQETGDGYNEQFF.